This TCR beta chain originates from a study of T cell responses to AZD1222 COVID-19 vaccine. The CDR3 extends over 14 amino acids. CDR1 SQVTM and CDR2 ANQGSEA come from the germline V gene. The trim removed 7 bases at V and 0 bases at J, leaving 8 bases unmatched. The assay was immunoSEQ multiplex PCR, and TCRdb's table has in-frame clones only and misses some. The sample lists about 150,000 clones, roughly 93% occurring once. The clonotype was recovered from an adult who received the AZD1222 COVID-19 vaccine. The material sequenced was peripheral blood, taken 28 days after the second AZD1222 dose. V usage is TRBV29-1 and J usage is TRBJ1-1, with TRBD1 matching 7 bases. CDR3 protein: CSANRGGMNTEAFF. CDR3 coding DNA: TGCAGCGCAAACAGGGGCGGGATGAACACTGAAGCTTTCTTT.